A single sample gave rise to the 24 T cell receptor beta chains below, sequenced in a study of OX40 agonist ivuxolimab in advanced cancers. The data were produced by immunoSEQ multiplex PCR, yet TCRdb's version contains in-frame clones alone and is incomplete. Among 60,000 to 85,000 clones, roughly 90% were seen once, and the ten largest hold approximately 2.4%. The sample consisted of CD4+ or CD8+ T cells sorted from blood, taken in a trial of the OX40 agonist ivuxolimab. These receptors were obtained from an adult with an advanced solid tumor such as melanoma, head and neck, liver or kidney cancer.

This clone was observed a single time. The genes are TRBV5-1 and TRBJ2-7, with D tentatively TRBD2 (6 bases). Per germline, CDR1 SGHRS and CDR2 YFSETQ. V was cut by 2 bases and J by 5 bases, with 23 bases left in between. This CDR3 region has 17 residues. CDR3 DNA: TGCGCCAGCAGCTTCACCCTCGGGAGTACCACGAGCAACGAGCAGTACTTC. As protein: CASSFTLGSTTSNEQYF.

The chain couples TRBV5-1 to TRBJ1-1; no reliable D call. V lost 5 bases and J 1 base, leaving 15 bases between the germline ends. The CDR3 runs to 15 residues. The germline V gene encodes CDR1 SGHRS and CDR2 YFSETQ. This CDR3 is CASRGGRNQNTEAFF. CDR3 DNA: TGCGCCAGCAGGGGAGGAAGGAATCAGAACACTGAAGCTTTCTTT. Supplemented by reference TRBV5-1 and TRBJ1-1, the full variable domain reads KAGVTQTPRYLIKTRGQQVTLSCSPISGHRSVSWYQQTPGQGLQFLFEYFSETQRNKGNFPGRFSGRQFSNSRSEMNVSTLELGDSALYLCASRGGRNQNTEAFFGQGTRLTVV.

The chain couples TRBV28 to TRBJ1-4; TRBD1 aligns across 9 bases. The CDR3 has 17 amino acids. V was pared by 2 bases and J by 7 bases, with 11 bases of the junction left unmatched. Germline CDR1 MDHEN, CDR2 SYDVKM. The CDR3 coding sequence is TGTGCCAGCAGTTTAATTGGGGGGACAGGGTCGTTTGAAAAACTGTTTTTT. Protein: CASSLIGGTGSFEKLFF.

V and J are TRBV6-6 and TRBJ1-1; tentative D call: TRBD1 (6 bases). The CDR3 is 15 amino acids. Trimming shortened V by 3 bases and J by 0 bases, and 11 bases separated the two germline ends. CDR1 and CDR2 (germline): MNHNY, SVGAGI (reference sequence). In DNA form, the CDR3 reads TGTGCCAGCAGTTATGGGGGACACTTGAACACTGAAGCTTTCTTT. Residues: CASSYGGHLNTEAFF.

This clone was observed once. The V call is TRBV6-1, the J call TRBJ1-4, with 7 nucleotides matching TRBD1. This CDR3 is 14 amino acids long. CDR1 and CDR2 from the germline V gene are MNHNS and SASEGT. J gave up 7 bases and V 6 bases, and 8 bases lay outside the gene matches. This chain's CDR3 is CASRSQGGLEKLFF. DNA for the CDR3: TGTGCCAGCAGATCCCAGGGGGGTCTTGAAAAACTGTTTTTT.

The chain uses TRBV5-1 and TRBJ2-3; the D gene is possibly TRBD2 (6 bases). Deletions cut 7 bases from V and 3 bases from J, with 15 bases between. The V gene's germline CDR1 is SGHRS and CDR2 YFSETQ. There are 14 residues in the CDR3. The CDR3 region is CASFIGGGTDTQYF. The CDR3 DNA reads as TGCGCCAGCTTCATCGGGGGTGGGACAGATACGCAGTATTTT.

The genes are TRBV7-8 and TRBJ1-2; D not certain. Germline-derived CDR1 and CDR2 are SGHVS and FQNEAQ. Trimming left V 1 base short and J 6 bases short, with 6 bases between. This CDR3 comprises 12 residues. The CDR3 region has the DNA TGTGCCAGCAGCTTAGAACCAAATGGCTACACCTTC. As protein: CASSLEPNGYTF.

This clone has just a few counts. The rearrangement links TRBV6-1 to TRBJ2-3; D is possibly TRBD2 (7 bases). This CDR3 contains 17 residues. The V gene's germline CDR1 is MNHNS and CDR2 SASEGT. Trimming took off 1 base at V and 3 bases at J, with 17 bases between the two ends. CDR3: CASSEGLNGGRTDTQYF. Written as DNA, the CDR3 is TGTGCCAGCAGTGAAGGTCTAAACGGGGGGCGGACAGATACGCAGTATTTT.

CDR3 region: CASSPGAAGQPQHF. The CDR3, as DNA: TGCGCCAGCAGCCCCGGGGCCGCCGGTCAGCCCCAGCATTTT. The chain joins TRBV5-1 to TRBJ1-5, with D possibly matching TRBD1 (5 bases). V shed 4 bases and J shed 6 bases, with 14 bases lying between them. The germline V gene has CDR1 SGHRS and CDR2 YFSETQ. The CDR3 length is 14 residues.

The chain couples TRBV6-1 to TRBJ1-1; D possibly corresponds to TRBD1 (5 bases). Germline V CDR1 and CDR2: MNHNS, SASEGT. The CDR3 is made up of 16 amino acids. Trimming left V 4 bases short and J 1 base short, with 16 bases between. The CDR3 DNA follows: TGTGCCAGCAGTGGACATCGGGGGACCAGGAACACTGAAGCTTTCTTT. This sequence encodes CASSGHRGTRNTEAFF.

CDR3 region: CASSLNRAGTEAFF. As DNA, the CDR3 is TGTGCCAGCAGTTTAAACAGGGCGGGGACTGAAGCTTTCTTT. V and J are TRBV27 and TRBJ1-1, with a tentative D call TRBD1 (6 bases). This CDR3 comprises 14 residues. Trimming stripped 2 bases from V and 5 bases from J, with 12 bases between. Looked up from germline, CDR1 is MNHEY and CDR2 is SMNVEV (reference sequence).

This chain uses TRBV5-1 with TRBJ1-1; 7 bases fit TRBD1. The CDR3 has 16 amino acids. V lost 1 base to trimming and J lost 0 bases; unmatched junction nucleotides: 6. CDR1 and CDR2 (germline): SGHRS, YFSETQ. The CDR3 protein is CASSLMGQMLNTEAFF. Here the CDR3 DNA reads TGCGCCAGCAGCTTGATGGGACAGATGTTGAACACTGAAGCTTTCTTT.

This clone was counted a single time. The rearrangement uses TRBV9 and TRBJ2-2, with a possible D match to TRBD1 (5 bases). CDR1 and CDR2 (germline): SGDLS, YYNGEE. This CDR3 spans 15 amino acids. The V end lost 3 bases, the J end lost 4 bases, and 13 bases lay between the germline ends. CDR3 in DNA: TGTGCCAGCAGCGAGAGACCTACAGGCACCGGGGAGCTGTTTTTT. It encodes CASSERPTGTGELFF.

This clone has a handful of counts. The CDR3 loop reads CASSPGPTYGYTF. The CDR3 DNA reads TGTGCCAGCAGTCCGGGACCCACCTATGGCTACACCTTC. The chain has TRBV6-1 and TRBJ1-2; TRBD1 might be the D (5 bases). The germline CDR1 and CDR2 sequences are MNHNS and SASEGT. This CDR3 comprises 13 residues. The V end was cut by 5 bases, the J end by 4 bases, with 11 bases between.

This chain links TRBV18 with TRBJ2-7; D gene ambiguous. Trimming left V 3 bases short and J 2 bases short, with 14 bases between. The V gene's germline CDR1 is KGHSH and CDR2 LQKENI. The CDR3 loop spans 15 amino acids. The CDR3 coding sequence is TGTGCCAGCTCACCGGGGTCTTGGAGCCCCTACGAGCAGTACTTC. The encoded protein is CASSPGSWSPYEQYF.

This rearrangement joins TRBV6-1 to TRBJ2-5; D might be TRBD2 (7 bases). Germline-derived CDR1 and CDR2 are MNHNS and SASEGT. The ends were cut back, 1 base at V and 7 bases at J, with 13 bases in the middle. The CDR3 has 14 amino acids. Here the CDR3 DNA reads TGTGCCAGCAGTGAAGTCGGGGGGCCGGTGACCCAGTACTTC. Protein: CASSEVGGPVTQYF.

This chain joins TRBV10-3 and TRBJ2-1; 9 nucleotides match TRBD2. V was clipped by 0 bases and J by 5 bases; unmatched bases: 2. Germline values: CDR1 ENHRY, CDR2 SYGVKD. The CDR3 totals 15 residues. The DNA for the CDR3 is TGTGCCATCAGTGAGTCACTAGCGGGCAACAATGAGCAGTTCTTC. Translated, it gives CAISESLAGNNEQFF.

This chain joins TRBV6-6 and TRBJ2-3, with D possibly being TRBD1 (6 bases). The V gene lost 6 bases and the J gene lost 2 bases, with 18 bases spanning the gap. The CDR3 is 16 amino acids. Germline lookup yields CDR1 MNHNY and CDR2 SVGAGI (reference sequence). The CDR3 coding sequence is TGTGCCAGCAGACGCACAGGGTCTGGTAACACAGATACGCAGTATTTT. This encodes CASRRTGSGNTDTQYF.

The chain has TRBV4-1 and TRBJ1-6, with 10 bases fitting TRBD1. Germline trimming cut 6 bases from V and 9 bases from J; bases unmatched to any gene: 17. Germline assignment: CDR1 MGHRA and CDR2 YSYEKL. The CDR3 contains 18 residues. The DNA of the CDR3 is TGCGCCAGCAGGCAAACCCGGGACAGGGGTCTCCGGGGTTCACCCCTCCACTTT. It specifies CASRQTRDRGLRGSPLHF.

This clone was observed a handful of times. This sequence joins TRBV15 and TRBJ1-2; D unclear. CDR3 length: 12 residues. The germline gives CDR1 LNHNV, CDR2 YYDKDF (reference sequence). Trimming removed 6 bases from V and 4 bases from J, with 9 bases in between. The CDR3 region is CATSRDFYGYTF. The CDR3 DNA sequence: TGTGCCACCAGTAGGGATTTCTATGGCTACACCTTC. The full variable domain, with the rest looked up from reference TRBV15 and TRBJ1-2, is DAMVIQNPRYQVTQFGKPVTLSCSQTLNHNVMYWYQQKSSQAPKLLFHYYDKDFNNEADTPDNFQSRRPNTSFCFLDIRSPGLGDTAMYLCATSRDFYGYTFGSGTRLTVV.

The CDR3 spells CASSELGSRFLVRSYEQYF. Written as DNA, the CDR3 is TGTGCCAGCAGTGAATTGGGGTCAAGGTTCCTGGTTCGCTCCTACGAGCAGTACTTC. The chain couples TRBV6-1 to TRBJ2-7; the D is unclear. V was clipped by 2 bases and J by 0 bases, with 23 bases between them. CDR3 size: 19 residues. Germline CDR1 MNHNS, CDR2 SASEGT.

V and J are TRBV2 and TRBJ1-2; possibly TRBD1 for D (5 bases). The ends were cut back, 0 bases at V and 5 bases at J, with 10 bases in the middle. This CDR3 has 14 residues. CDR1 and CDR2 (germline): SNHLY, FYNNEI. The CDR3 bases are TGTGCCAGCAGTGAAGCAGGGGTTAATTATGGCTACACCTTC. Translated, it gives CASSEAGVNYGYTF.

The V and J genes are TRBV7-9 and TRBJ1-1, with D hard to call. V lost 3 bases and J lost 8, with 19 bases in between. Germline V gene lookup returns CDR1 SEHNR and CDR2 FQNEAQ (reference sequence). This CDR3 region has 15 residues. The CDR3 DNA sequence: TGTGCCAGCAGCTTGACACCTGGGGTTCTGATGGAAGCTTTCTTT. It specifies CASSLTPGVLMEAFF. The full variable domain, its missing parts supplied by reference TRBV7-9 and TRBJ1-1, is DTGVSQNPRHKITKRGQNVTFRCDPISEHNRLYWYRQTLGQGPEFLTYFQNEAQLEKSRLLSDRFSAERPKGSFSTLEIQRTEQGDSAMYLCASSLTPGVLMEAFFGQGTRLTVV.

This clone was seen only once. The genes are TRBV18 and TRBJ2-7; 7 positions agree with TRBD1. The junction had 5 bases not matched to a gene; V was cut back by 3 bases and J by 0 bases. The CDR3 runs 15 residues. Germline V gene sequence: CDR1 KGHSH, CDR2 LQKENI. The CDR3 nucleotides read TGTGCCAGCTCACCCTCCGGGGACAGCTCCTACGAGCAGTACTTC. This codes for CASSPSGDSSYEQYF.